This entry lists 15 T cell receptor beta chains sequenced from one sample in a study of T cell responses to AZD1222 COVID-19 vaccine. TCRdb keeps only in-frame clones here, not all; method: immunoSEQ multiplex PCR. The table shows around 120,000 clones, with just over 85% occurring only once. This material consisted of peripheral blood, taken on day 0 of MenACWY control vaccination. Source of these receptors: an adult in good health.

This CDR3 reads CASFSQFASGRVPYEQYF. The CDR3 nucleotides read TGTGCCAGCTTCTCACAGTTTGCTAGCGGGAGGGTCCCCTACGAGCAGTACTTC. This chain joins TRBV18 and TRBJ2-7, with 12 bases identical to TRBD2. Trimming at V came to 7 bases and at J to 2 bases, leaving 15 bases not matched to a gene. Per the germline V gene, CDR1 is KGHSH and CDR2 is LQKENI. The CDR3 has 18 residues.

In its sample, this clone was seen once. V gene TRBV27 combines with J gene TRBJ1-2; D not resolved. With 6 bases removed from V and 0 bases from J, the gap between germline ends came to 14 bases. This CDR3 region has 15 residues. Germline-derived CDR1 and CDR2 are MNHEY and SMNVEV (reference sequence). CDR3 nucleotide sequence: TGTGCCAGCAGCCCGGGAAGCCGCCCTAACTATGGCTACACCTTC. Its protein is CASSPGSRPNYGYTF.

The CDR3 DNA follows: TGTGCCATCAGTGAAATGGGACTCAACACAGATACGCAGTATTTT. Protein product: CAISEMGLNTDTQYF. The rearrangement uses TRBV10-3 and TRBJ2-3, with D tentatively TRBD2 (6 bases). Germline V gives CDR1 ENHRY, CDR2 SYGVKD. The CDR3 totals 15 residues. V was shortened by 3 bases and J by 2 bases, with 12 bases between the two germline ends.

This clone was recorded once. V is TRBV6-5 and J is TRBJ2-2; D may be TRBD2 (6 bases). Germline V lookup: CDR1 MNHEY, CDR2 SVGAGI. Trimming pared 2 bases from V and 7 bases from J, leaving 14 bases between. The CDR3 has 15 residues. CDR3 sequence reads: CASSYRREEGGELFF. The CDR3, as DNA: TGTGCCAGCAGTTACCGGAGGGAAGAGGGCGGGGAGCTGTTTTTT.

The chain joins TRBV7-9 to TRBJ2-5, with 11 bases matching TRBD2. V lost 3 bases and J lost 5; bases outside the gene matches: 14. Germline V CDR1 and CDR2: SEHNR, FQNEAQ (reference sequence). The CDR3 is 18 residues long. This chain's CDR3 is CASSFPFSLAGVEETQYF. The CDR3 nucleotides are TGTGCCAGCAGCTTCCCATTCTCACTAGCGGGAGTTGAGGAGACCCAGTACTTC.

This chain uses TRBV7-9 with TRBJ2-7; D remains unclear. Deletions cut 3 bases from V and 0 bases from J, with 9 bases between. CDR3 length equals 14 residues. Germline assignment: CDR1 SEHNR and CDR2 FQNEAQ (reference sequence). CDR3 region: CASSLTESSYEQYF. The CDR3 nucleotides read TGTGCCAGCAGCTTGACGGAAAGCTCCTACGAGCAGTACTTC.

The V and J genes are TRBV5-3 and TRBJ1-3, with 9 bases matching TRBD1. TRBV5-3 is known as an ORF, though its function is uncertain. This CDR3 region has 14 residues. The V gene end was trimmed by 7 bases and the J gene end by 3 bases; junction bases not matched to a gene: 5. CDR3: CARYRGPDGNTIYF. CDR3 DNA: TGTGCCAGATACAGGGGGCCAGATGGAAACACCATATATTTT.

CDR3: CASTPIGQGLKNQPQHF. Here the CDR3 DNA reads TGTGCCAGCACCCCAATCGGACAGGGGCTGAAAAATCAGCCCCAGCATTTT. The chain carries TRBV6-2 or TRBV6-3 and TRBJ1-5; TRBD1 matches 9 bases. V lost 7 bases and J lost 4; bases outside the gene matches: 14. Germline CDR1 and CDR2: MNHEY and SVGEGT. This CDR3 is 17 amino acids long.

This rearrangement joins TRBV28 to TRBJ1-4, with 9 positions matching TRBD1. In germline, CDR1 is MDHEN, CDR2 SYDVKM. The CDR3 spans 12 residues. V shed 8 bases, J shed 7 bases, and the junction held 2 bases outside the gene matches. The CDR3 sequence: CASGTGSEKLFF. In DNA form, the CDR3 reads TGTGCCAGCGGGACAGGGTCTGAAAAACTGTTTTTT.

This chain joins TRBV6-1 and TRBJ1-2; D unresolved. There are 14 residues in the CDR3. V shed 1 base and J shed 4 bases, with 10 bases lying between them. Germline values: CDR1 MNHNS, CDR2 SASEGT. CDR3 residues: CASSEEDEGYGYTF. CDR3 sequence (DNA): TGTGCCAGCAGTGAAGAGGACGAGGGCTATGGCTACACCTTC.

This chain uses TRBV4-1 with TRBJ1-3; a weak D match, TRBD1 (6 bases). With 4 bases removed from V and 4 bases from J, the gap between germline ends came to 11 bases. Germline CDR1 MGHRA, CDR2 YSYEKL. The CDR3 loop spans 14 amino acids. In nucleotides, the CDR3 is TGCGCCAGCAGCCTTACAGGGCAAGGAAACACCATATATTTT. It yields the protein CASSLTGQGNTIYF.

Remarks on this clone: A read error may account for a junction end that differs from germline. The chain is built from TRBV14 and TRBJ1-2, with D possibly TRBD1 on 6 matching bases. CDR1 SGHDN and CDR2 FVKESK come from the germline V gene. CDR3 size: 14 residues. CDR3 DNA sequence: TGTGCCAGCAGCCGCCTACCGGGACAAGGCCCCTTCTCCTTC. It specifies CASSRLPGQGPFSF.

The chain is built from TRBV27 and TRBJ1-2, with 7 positions matching TRBD1. The germline gives CDR1 MNHEY, CDR2 SMNVEV (reference sequence). The CDR3 covers 14 residues. Germline trimming cut 5 bases from V and 4 bases from J; bases unmatched to any gene: 7. The CDR3 is CASSPRTGSYGYTF. CDR3 bases: TGTGCCAGCAGTCCAAGGACAGGCAGCTATGGCTACACCTTC.

This chain uses TRBV10-3 with TRBJ1-5; D gene uncertain. V was shortened by 3 bases and J by 2 bases, with 5 bases between the two germline ends. CDR3 length: 13 residues. Germline CDR1 reads ENHRY; CDR2 reads SYGVKD. The CDR3 here is CAISEWGNQPQHF. Here the CDR3 DNA reads TGTGCCATCAGTGAATGGGGCAATCAGCCCCAGCATTTT.

V and J are TRBV7-9 and TRBJ2-1; D call uncertain. CDR1 SEHNR and CDR2 FQNEAQ come from the germline V gene (reference sequence). Trimming took 7 bases from V and 7 from J, leaving 14 bases between them. CDR3 size: 13 residues. The CDR3: CASTDYWSNEQFF. CDR3 DNA: TGTGCCAGCACCGATTACTGGTCTAATGAGCAGTTCTTC.